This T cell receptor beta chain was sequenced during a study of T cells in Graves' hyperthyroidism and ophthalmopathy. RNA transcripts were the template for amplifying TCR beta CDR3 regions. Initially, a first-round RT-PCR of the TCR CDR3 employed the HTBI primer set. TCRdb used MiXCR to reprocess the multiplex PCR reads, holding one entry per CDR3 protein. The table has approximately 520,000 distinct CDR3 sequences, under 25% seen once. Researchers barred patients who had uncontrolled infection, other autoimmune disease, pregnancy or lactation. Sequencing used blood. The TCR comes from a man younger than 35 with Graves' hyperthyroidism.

CDR3 sequence (DNA): TGTGCCAGCGGTAAGAAACTAGCCAAAAACATTCAGTACTTC. It translates to CASGKKLAKNIQYF. The V call is TRBV28, the J call TRBJ2-4; no clear D. This CDR3 spans 14 amino acids. The ends were cut back, 8 bases at V and 0 bases at J, with 11 bases in the middle. Per the germline V gene, CDR1 is MDHEN and CDR2 is SYDVKM.